Below are 27 T cell receptor beta chains sequenced from a single sample in a study of Ad26.COV2.S vaccination and SARS-CoV-2 variants. Clones were read by immunoSEQ multiplex PCR, and TCRdb kept only the in-frame ones, dropping some. The data show about 180,000 clones, 87% seen once. The sequencing used peripheral blood, collected after recovery from COVID-19. All receptors come from a human donor who had recovered from COVID-19.

The V and J genes are TRBV14 and TRBJ2-3; weak D call: TRBD2 (6 bases). Germline V lookup: CDR1 SGHDN, CDR2 FVKESK. Trimming removed 1 base from V and 2 bases from J, with 10 bases in between. The CDR3 consists of 15 residues. The CDR3 coding sequence is TGTGCCAGCAGCCAAGGAGGCGGGGTCACAGATACGCAGTATTTT. Translating gives CASSQGGGVTDTQYF.

The chain has TRBV19 and TRBJ2-6; D gene unclear. Between the trimmed V and J ends, which lost 5 bases and 4 bases, there was a span of 9 bases. CDR1 is LNHDA and CDR2 is SQIVND in the germline V gene (reference sequence). The CDR3 contains 14 residues. Written as DNA, the CDR3 is TGTGCCAGTAGTCCCGGTGGCGGGGCCAACGTCCTGACTTTC. It encodes CASSPGGGANVLTF. Full variable domain (rest looked up from reference TRBV19 and TRBJ2-6): DGGITQSPKYLFRKEGQNVTLSCEQNLNHDAMYWYRQDPGQGLRLIYYSQIVNDFQKGDIAEGYSVSREKKESFPLTVTSAQKNPTAFYLCASSPGGGANVLTFGAGSRLTVL.

The chain employs TRBV5-5 and TRBJ2-7; 10 nucleotides agree with TRBD1. V lost 2 bases, J lost 3 bases, and 5 bases stayed unmatched. CDR1 and CDR2 (germline): SGHKS, YYEKEE (reference sequence). CDR3 length: 15 amino acids. The CDR3 protein is CASSLSGTGVYEQYF. Written as DNA, the CDR3 is TGTGCCAGCAGCTTATCAGGGACAGGGGTCTACGAGCAGTACTTC.

This chain links TRBV29-1 with TRBJ2-5; D unclear. This CDR3 region has 15 residues. V lost 3 bases to trimming and J lost 2 bases, with 16 bases between them. CDR1 is SQVTM and CDR2 is ANQGSEA in the germline V gene. CDR3 sequence: CSVDSSRLPQETQYF. The DNA of the CDR3 is TGCAGCGTTGACTCGAGCAGACTGCCGCAAGAGACCCAGTACTTC.

This clone was seen only once. This sequence joins TRBV5-1 and TRBJ1-1; 8 bases agree with TRBD1. Germline V lookup: CDR1 SGHRS, CDR2 YFSETQ. This CDR3 is built from 13 residues. V lost 5 bases to trimming and J lost 3 bases; unmatched junction nucleotides: 3. CDR3 residues: CASSKDRDTEAFF. CDR3 sequence (DNA): TGCGCCAGCAGTAAGGACAGGGACACTGAAGCTTTCTTT.

The V and J genes are TRBV2 and TRBJ2-2; D may be TRBD2 (6 bases). With 9 bases removed from V and 5 bases from J, the gap between germline ends came to 25 bases. The CDR3 covers 17 residues. Germline CDR1 and CDR2: SNHLY and FYNNEI. CDR3 in DNA: TGTGCCAGTTGCCGGCCGGAGGGACTCACTGGGACCGGGGAGCTGTTTTTT. It is translated as CASCRPEGLTGTGELFF.

The rearrangement joins TRBV19 to TRBJ2-1; 11 positions match TRBD2. The CDR3 contains 18 residues. The germline V gene has CDR1 LNHDA and CDR2 SQIVND (reference sequence). Unmatched junction bases numbered 5, after V lost 1 base and J lost 0 bases. In DNA form, the CDR3 reads TGTGCCAGTAGTATAGTCTTTAGCGGGGGGGCCTCCTACAATGAGCAGTTCTTC. Protein: CASSIVFSGGASYNEQFF.

As regards this clone: One end of the junction fails to match germline, which may point to a read error. J is TRBJ1-1 and V is TRBV11-2; 9 positions match TRBD1. The germline V gene has CDR1 SGHAT and CDR2 FQNNGV. The CDR3 is made up of 13 amino acids. DNA of the CDR3: TGTACCAGCAGCTGGGACAGGGTGACTGAAGCTTTCTTT. Translation: CTSSWDRVTEAFF.

This clone was counted once. The chain combines TRBV9 with TRBJ1-3, with TRBD1 matching over 9 bases. CDR3 length: 18 amino acids. The germline CDR1 and CDR2 sequences are SGDLS and YYNGEE. The V and J ends lost 3 bases and 0 bases, in that order; junction bases with no gene match: 10. The CDR3 sequence is CASSASTGGGFSGNTIYF. CDR3 DNA: TGTGCCAGCAGCGCTTCCACAGGGGGCGGTTTCTCTGGAAACACCATATATTTT.

CDR3 residues: CASNTGGVGYTF. The DNA of the CDR3 is TGTGCCAGCAATACAGGGGGCGTAGGCTACACCTTC. The rearrangement uses TRBV28 and TRBJ1-2; 9 positions agree with TRBD1. CDR1 and CDR2 from the germline V gene are MDHEN and SYDVKM. The CDR3 has 12 residues. The junction had 5 bases not matched to a gene; V was cut back by 7 bases and J by 8 bases.

This clone occurred a few times. Here the CDR3 reads CASKATGGNQPQHF. The CDR3 DNA reads TGCGCCAGCAAAGCCACAGGGGGCAATCAGCCCCAGCATTTT. The chain combines TRBV4-1 with TRBJ1-5; 7 bases match TRBD1. Per the germline V gene, CDR1 is MGHRA and CDR2 is YSYEKL. V shed 7 bases, J shed 2 bases, and the junction held 5 bases outside the gene matches. The CDR3 is 14 amino acids.

J is TRBJ2-7 and V is TRBV19, with TRBD2 identical over 9 bases. This CDR3 has 14 amino acids. Germline V gene sequence: CDR1 LNHDA, CDR2 SQIVND (reference sequence). Trimming at V came to 4 bases and at J to 5 bases, leaving 6 bases not matched to a gene. Written as DNA, the CDR3 is TGTGCCAGTAGTAGAGCGGGAGGTGGCCACGAGCAGTACTTC. Translated: CASSRAGGGHEQYF. Based on the CDR3 plus reference TRBV19 and TRBJ2-7, the full variable domain is DGGITQSPKYLFRKEGQNVTLSCEQNLNHDAMYWYRQDPGQGLRLIYYSQIVNDFQKGDIAEGYSVSREKKESFPLTVTSAQKNPTAFYLCASSRAGGGHEQYFGPGTRLTVT.

The chain links TRBV7-3 to TRBJ1-1; 7 nucleotides match TRBD1. Per germline, CDR1 SGHTA and CDR2 FQGTGA. Germline trimming cut 1 base from V and 4 bases from J; bases unmatched to any gene: 6. The CDR3 is 15 amino acids. The CDR3 DNA reads TGTGCCAGCAGCTTAAACCGCGCAGGGGGCACTGAAGCTTTCTTT. It is translated as CASSLNRAGGTEAFF.

The V and J genes are TRBV25-1 and TRBJ1-3; 7 nucleotides match TRBD1. After removal of 4 bases from V and 0 bases from J, the junction contained 9 bases not matched to a gene. From germline, CDR1 is MGHDK and CDR2 SYGVNS. The CDR3 consists of 17 residues. For the CDR3, the DNA is TGTGCCAGCAGTGCCCTGGGACAGATCAACTCTGGAAACACCATATATTTT. Its protein is CASSALGQINSGNTIYF. The full variable domain, its missing parts supplied by reference TRBV25-1 and TRBJ1-3, is EADIYQTPRYLVIGTGKKITLECSQTMGHDKMYWYQQDPGMELHLIHYSYGVNSTEKGDLSSESTVSRIRTEHFPLTLESARPSHTSQYLCASSALGQINSGNTIYFGEGSWLTVV.

The V and J genes are TRBV2 and TRBJ2-3; 10 nucleotides align to TRBD2. Unmatched junction bases numbered 6, after V lost 3 bases and J lost 6 bases. CDR1 and CDR2 from the germline V gene are SNHLY and FYNNEI. This CDR3 spans 15 amino acids. CDR3 region: CASSERTSGRDTQYF. The CDR3 region has the DNA TGTGCCAGCAGTGAGAGGACTAGCGGTAGGGATACGCAGTATTTT.

The chain uses TRBV19 and TRBJ1-5, with 7 bases identical to TRBD1. The CDR3 runs 15 residues. Trimming cost V 8 bases and J 4 bases; bases outside gene matches: 11. Germline values: CDR1 LNHDA, CDR2 SQIVND (reference sequence). The CDR3 sequence is CASRFIFRGNQPQHF. CDR3 coding DNA: TGTGCCAGTCGCTTTATTTTCAGGGGGAATCAGCCCCAGCATTTT.

The chain is built from TRBV29-1 and TRBJ2-5, with D possibly matching TRBD2 (5 bases). Germline CDR1 is SQVTM and CDR2 is ANQGSEA. The V end was cut by 6 bases, the J end by 3 bases, with 14 bases between. This CDR3 region has 13 residues. In DNA, the CDR3 is TGCAGCGTGGGTGAGAGCGGCGAAGAGACCCAGTACTTC. Translation gives CSVGESGEETQYF.

The chain recombines TRBV25-1 with TRBJ2-1; no definite D call. CDR1 is MGHDK, CDR2 SYGVNS, per germline. The CDR3 length is 10 residues. Trimming left V 8 bases short and J 9 bases short, with 8 bases between. The chain's CDR3 is CASSMGEQFF. The CDR3 nucleotides are TGTGCCAGCTCTATGGGTGAGCAGTTCTTC.

V is TRBV19 and J is TRBJ2-1, with 10 bases lining up with TRBD2. V lost 1 base and J lost 0; bases outside the gene matches: 6. The CDR3 length is 18 residues. CDR1 is LNHDA, CDR2 SQIVND, per germline (reference sequence). In DNA, the CDR3 is TGTGCCAGTAGTATAGTTAGCGGGGGGTATAGCTCCTACAATGAGCAGTTCTTC. Amino acid sequence: CASSIVSGGYSSYNEQFF.

The sample holds one count of this clone. V is TRBV7-3 and J is TRBJ2-1, with D maybe TRBD2 (6 bases). This CDR3 has 17 amino acids. V lost 5 bases and J 5 bases, leaving 22 bases between the germline ends. Germline V gene sequence: CDR1 SGHTA, CDR2 FQGTGA. CDR3 DNA: TGTGCCAGCAGCCGCTCCGGGAGAGCCGTGAAGGACAATGAGCAGTTCTTC. Protein: CASSRSGRAVKDNEQFF.

The chain combines TRBV5-1 with TRBJ2-1; D is perhaps TRBD1 (6 bases). The germline CDR1 and CDR2 sequences are SGHRS and YFSETQ. V lost 4 bases and J lost 1, with 12 bases in between. The CDR3 contains 15 residues. The CDR3 here is CASSPRTDSYNEQFF. DNA for the CDR3: TGCGCCAGCAGCCCGCGGACAGATTCCTACAATGAGCAGTTCTTC.

The V call is TRBV11-1, the J call TRBJ2-3; D unclear. This CDR3 region has 12 residues. Trimming cost V 1 base and J 12 bases, with 11 bases left between them. Germline assignment: CDR1 SGHAT and CDR2 FQDESV (reference sequence). For the CDR3, the DNA is TGTGCCAGCAGCTTAGGGCGAACTACCCAGTATTTT. This codes for CASSLGRTTQYF.

The rearrangement links TRBV18 to TRBJ2-3; the match to TRBD1 covers 9 bases. Germline V lookup: CDR1 KGHSH, CDR2 LQKENI. Trimming took 6 bases from V and 3 from J; bases not matched to a gene: 13. This CDR3 contains 17 residues. The CDR3 loop is CASSGFSSGTGTDTQYF. The DNA for the CDR3 is TGTGCCAGCTCTGGATTCTCGAGTGGGACAGGGACAGATACGCAGTATTTT.

The J gene is TRBJ2-3, the V gene TRBV11-1; D uncertain. CDR1 is SGHAT, CDR2 FQDESV, per germline (reference sequence). Trimming shortened V by 5 bases and J by 1 base, and 13 bases separated the two germline ends. The CDR3 runs 15 residues. The CDR3: CASSPRIVGTDTQYF. For the CDR3, the DNA is TGTGCCAGCAGCCCGCGTATTGTAGGCACAGATACGCAGTATTTT.

This clone came up once. The CDR3 sequence: CASRWEEGTRTNTEAFF. In nucleotides, the CDR3 is TGTGCAAGTCGCTGGGAGGAGGGGACACGGACGAACACTGAAGCTTTCTTT. J is TRBJ1-1 and V is TRBV12-2. TRBV12-2 is an annotated pseudogene. The CDR3 is made up of 17 amino acids.

This sequence joins TRBV7-6 and TRBJ2-7, with D tentatively TRBD2 (6 bases). Trimming removed 5 bases from V and 4 bases from J, with 12 bases in between. The CDR3 consists of 13 residues. Germline values: CDR1 SGHVS, CDR2 FNYEAQ. CDR3 in amino acids: CASSPGLLYEQYF. The CDR3 nucleotides read TGTGCCAGCAGCCCGGGACTTCTTTACGAGCAGTACTTC.

The V call is TRBV5-1, the J call TRBJ2-5; D is perhaps TRBD2 (5 bases). Germline V gene data show CDR1 as SGHRS and CDR2 as YFSETQ. V was clipped by 5 bases and J by 5 bases, with 22 bases between them. This CDR3 is 16 amino acids long. The CDR3 is CASSPLGAGSSETQYF. CDR3 nucleotides: TGCGCCAGCAGTCCGTTAGGCGCGGGCTCCTCTGAGACCCAGTACTTC.